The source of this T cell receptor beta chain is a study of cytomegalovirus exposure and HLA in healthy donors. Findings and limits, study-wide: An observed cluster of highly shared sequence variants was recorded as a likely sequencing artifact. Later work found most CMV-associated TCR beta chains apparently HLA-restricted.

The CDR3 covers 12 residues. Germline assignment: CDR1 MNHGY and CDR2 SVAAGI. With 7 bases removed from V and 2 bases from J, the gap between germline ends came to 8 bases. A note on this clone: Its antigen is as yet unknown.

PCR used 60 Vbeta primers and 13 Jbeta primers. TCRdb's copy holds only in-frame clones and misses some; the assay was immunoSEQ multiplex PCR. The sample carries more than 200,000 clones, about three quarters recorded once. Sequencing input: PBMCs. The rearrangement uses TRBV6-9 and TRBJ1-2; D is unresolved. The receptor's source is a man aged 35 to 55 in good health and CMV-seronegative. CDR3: CASKRVNYGYTF. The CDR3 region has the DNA TGTGCCAGCAAGCGGGTAAACTATGGCTACACCTTC.